This note documents a single TCR beta chain sequence. The entry originates in a study of radiation and T cells in renal cell carcinoma. About the study: Nephrectomy followed 15 Gy stereotactic body radiation by 4 weeks.

The CDR3 totals 14 residues. The germline V gene has CDR1 SGHRS and CDR2 YFSETQ. V lost 1 base, J lost 2 bases, and 10 bases lay in between. Time point given: blood 2 weeks post-SBRT. Treatment defined: 15 Gy SBRT to primary tumor, nephrectomy 4 weeks later. The data were produced by immunoSEQ multiplex PCR, yet TCRdb's version contains in-frame clones alone and is incomplete. The sample shows tens of thousands of clones, roughly 80% of them seen only once. The sequenced sample was blood, obtained from a patient whose treatment included radiotherapy and nephrectomy. The rearrangement uses TRBV5-1 and TRBJ2-7; D possibly corresponds to TRBD1 (5 bases). This sequence originates from a woman between 65 and 79 years old with renal cell carcinoma. The CDR3 reads CASSLTEGAYEQYF. The CDR3 DNA reads TGCGCCAGCAGCTTGACGGAAGGGGCCTACGAGCAGTACTTC.